The rows below give T cell receptor beta chains drawn from one sample of a study of control samples from healthy donors and cancer patients. TCRdb's copy holds only in-frame clones and misses some; the assay was immunoSEQ multiplex PCR. The sample carries 40,000 to 45,000 clones, just over 70% recorded once. Sample: formalin-fixed, paraffin-embedded tissue. The receptors stem from a male donor with melanoma. CDR3s include the opening cysteine and the closing phenylalanine or tryptophan. The D gene is left open where the match is weak. Where a row states a size, it is once, few, many or the class of an expanded clone; other rows omit it.

abundance,v_gene,d_gene,len,j_gene,CDR3nt,CDR3aa
few,TRBV7-2,NA,13,TRBJ1-4,TGTGCCAGCAGCTTAAACAGGGATGAAAAACTGTTTTTT,CASSLNRDEKLFF
NA,TRBV28,NA,13,TRBJ1-1,TGTGCCATCGTCATACAGGGAAACACTGAAGCTTTCTTT,CAIVIQGNTEAFF
NA,TRBV30,NA,13,TRBJ1-2,TGTGCCTGGCGGCCTCGGGGGGATTATGGCTACACCTTC,CAWRPRGDYGYTF
NA,TRBV21-1,NA,17,TRBJ1-5,TGTGCCAGCAGCAAAAGGCAGGGCCCAACTCTAAATCAGCCCCAGCATTTT,CASSKRQGPTLNQPQHF
NA,TRBV11-1,TRBD1,15,TRBJ2-7,TGTGCCAGCAGCTTCCGGGACAGCCGGTTGTACGAGCAGTACTTC,CASSFRDSRLYEQYF
NA,TRBV19,NA,16,TRBJ1-5,TGTGCCAGTAGCCGATTCCGGGACTATAGCAATCAGCCCCAGCATTTT,CASSRFRDYSNQPQHF
NA,TRBV21-1,NA,15,TRBJ2-7,TGTGCCAGCAGCAAAGCCGGCGGGAGATACTACGAGCAGTACTTC,CASSKAGGRYYEQYF
NA,TRBV4-1,TRBD1,13,TRBJ2-5,TGCGCCAGCAGCCAAGAACAGGGGAGGACCCAGTACTTC,CASSQEQGRTQYF
NA,TRBV7-9,TRBD1,16,TRBJ1-5,TGTGCCAGCAGTTCGACAGGGGACAAAAGCAATCAGCCCCAGCATTTT,CASSSTGDKSNQPQHF
NA,TRBV24-1,NA,16,TRBJ1-4,TGTGCCACCAGTGATGAAGGACGGCCTAGGATGAAAAAACTGTTTTTT,CATSDEGRPRMKKLFF
NA,TRBV4-1,TRBD1,15,TRBJ2-7,TGCGCCAGCAGCCACACGACAGGGGAAGCCTACGAGCAGTACTTC,CASSHTTGEAYEQYF
NA,TRBV13,NA,12,TRBJ2-5,TGTGCCAGCAGCTCCCGTTTGGAGACCCAGTACTTC,CASSSRLETQYF
NA,TRBV5-6,NA,12,TRBJ2-1,TGTGCCAGCAGCTTGCAAGTTTTTGAGCAGTTCTTC,CASSLQVFEQFF
NA,TRBV10-2,NA,18,TRBJ2-7,TGCGCCAGCAGTGAGTCGACGGTCGCGGAGACGCTGTGCTACGAGCAGTACTTC,CASSESTVAETLCYEQYF
NA,TRBV28,NA,14,TRBJ2-5,TGTGCCAGCAGTTTATACCCAGGCCAAGAGACCCAGTACTTC,CASSLYPGQETQYF
few,TRBV18,TRBD2,14,TRBJ2-5,TGTGCCAGCTCAGGAGCGGGAGCGGGCGAGACCCAGTACTTC,CASSGAGAGETQYF
NA,TRBV2,NA,13,TRBJ2-5,TGTGCCAGCAGAACTAGTCCCCAAGAGACCCAGTACTTC,CASRTSPQETQYF
NA,TRBV7-2,NA,13,TRBJ2-7,TGTGCCAGCAGCTTAAGTGTTGGGGTCGAGCAGTACTTC,CASSLSVGVEQYF
NA,TRBV5-1,NA,14,TRBJ2-3,TGCGCCAGCAGCAGTGTAGGGAGCACAGATACGCAGTATTTT,CASSSVGSTDTQYF
NA,TRBV5-1,TRBD1,15,TRBJ1-2,TGCGCCAGCAGCTACGAGGACAGGGTTTTGCATGGCTACACCTTC,CASSYEDRVLHGYTF
NA,TRBV15,NA,16,TRBJ1-5,TGTGCCACCAGCTCCTCGAGATGGGGAAGAAATCAACCCCAGCATTTT,CATSSSRWGRNQPQHF
NA,TRBV27,NA,14,TRBJ2-2,TGTGCCAGCAGCCTAACCCGGGAAGCCGGGGAGCTGTTTTTT,CASSLTREAGELFF
NA,TRBV5-4,TRBD1,17,TRBJ2-1,TGTGCCAGCAGCTCGGACAGGGAAGGAGTTAACTGGAATGAGCAGTTCTTC,CASSSDREGVNWNEQFF
NA,TRBV6-6,NA,12,TRBJ1-1,TGTGCCAGCAGAATCGACCGGGGTGAAGCTTTCTTT,CASRIDRGEAFF
NA,TRBV6-5,NA,12,TRBJ2-7,TGTGCCAGCGGGACTTCTGGGGAAACTACCTACTTC,CASGTSGETTYF
NA,TRBV6-1,TRBD2,14,TRBJ2-7,TGTGCCAGCAGTGAGGGACTAGCGATCTACGAGCAGTACTTC,CASSEGLAIYEQYF
NA,TRBV21-1,NA,11,TRBJ2-1,TGTGCCAGCGGCGTCTACAATGAGCAGTTCTTC,CASGVYNEQFF
NA,TRBV28,NA,11,TRBJ1-1,TGTGCCAGCGGGGTTGTCACTGAAGCTTTCTTT,CASGVVTEAFF
few,TRBV5-1,TRBD2,16,TRBJ2-1,TGCGCCAGCAGCTATTCGCGGGAGTTTGGGGTCAATGAGCAGTTCTTC,CASSYSREFGVNEQFF
NA,TRBV19,TRBD2,13,TRBJ2-1,TGTGCCAGTAGTAAGACTAGCGTTAGTGAGCAGTTCTTC,CASSKTSVSEQFF
NA,TRBV5-4,TRBD1,15,TRBJ2-5,TGTGTCAGCAGCTTGGGGGGACAGGGGCGGGAGACCCAGTACTTC,CVSSLGGQGRETQYF
once,TRBV2,NA,14,TRBJ1-6,TGTGCCAGCAGTGTGTGGACGGATAATTCACCCCTCCACTTT,CASSVWTDNSPLHF
NA,TRBV7-9,NA,14,TRBJ2-1,TGTGCCAGCACCCGGGTGACTAGTTACAATGAGCAGTTCTTC,CASTRVTSYNEQFF
NA,TRBV3-1/TRBV3-2,NA,14,TRBJ1-4,TGTGCCAGCAGCTCCCTGGCAACTAATGAAAAACTGTTTTTT,CASSSLATNEKLFF
NA,TRBV19,NA,14,TRBJ1-3,TGTGCCAGTACCTTACCGGGGTCCGGAAACACCATATATTTT,CASTLPGSGNTIYF
NA,TRBV2,NA,12,TRBJ1-5,TGTGCCAGCGCCCGTGGGGTTCAGCCCCAGCATTTT,CASARGVQPQHF
once,TRBV5-1,TRBD1,14,TRBJ2-7,TGCGCCAGCAGCCCGGGACAGGGGCTCTACGAGCAGTACTTC,CASSPGQGLYEQYF
NA,TRBV21-1,NA,14,TRBJ2-3,TGTGCCAGCAGCAAAGAATTTAGGCAGGGAATGATGTATTTT,CASSKEFRQGMMYF
many,TRBV4-1,TRBD1,14,TRBJ1-1,TGCGCCAGCAGCCCGGGACAGGGACTTACTGAAGCTTTCTTT,CASSPGQGLTEAFF
NA,TRBV7-9,NA,12,TRBJ2-1,TGTGCCAGCAGCTTATCCGATAATGAGCAGTTCTTC,CASSLSDNEQFF